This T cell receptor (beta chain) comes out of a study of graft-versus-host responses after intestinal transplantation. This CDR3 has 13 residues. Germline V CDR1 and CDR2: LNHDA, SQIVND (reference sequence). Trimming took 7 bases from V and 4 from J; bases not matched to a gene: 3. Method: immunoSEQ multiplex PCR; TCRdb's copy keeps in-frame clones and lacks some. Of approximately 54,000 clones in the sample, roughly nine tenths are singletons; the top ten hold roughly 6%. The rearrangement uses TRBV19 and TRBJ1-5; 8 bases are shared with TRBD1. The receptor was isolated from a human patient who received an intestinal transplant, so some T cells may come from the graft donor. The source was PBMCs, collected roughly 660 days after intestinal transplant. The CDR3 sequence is CASTGTGNQPQHF. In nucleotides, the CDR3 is TGTGCCAGTACAGGGACAGGTAATCAGCCCCAGCATTTT. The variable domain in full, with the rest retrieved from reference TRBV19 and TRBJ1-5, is DGGITQSPKYLFRKEGQNVTLSCEQNLNHDAMYWYRQDPGQGLRLIYYSQIVNDFQKGDIAEGYSVSREKKESFPLTVTSAQKNPTAFYLCASTGTGNQPQHFGDGTRLSIL.